This passage covers 3 T cell receptor beta chains from one sample sequenced in a study of blood T cell repertoires in COVID-19. Libraries were prepared by immunoSEQ multiplex PCR; TCRdb keeps only in-frame clonotypes and omits some of them. The sample gives 80,000 to 130,000 clones, about 86% of which show up once; roughly 3% is in the top ten. The sequenced sample consisted of PBMCs or T cells enriched from blood (not recorded which). The receptor set was obtained from a woman aged 50 to 60 who had recovered from COVID-19.

The chain combines TRBV15 with TRBJ2-3; D unclear. Germline V CDR1 and CDR2: LNHNV, YYDKDF (reference sequence). The CDR3 sequence is 16 residues long. Trimming removed 0 bases at V and 1 base at J, with 11 bases between. The DNA of the CDR3 is TGTGCCACCAGCAGAGAAGAAGACACTCGCACAGATACGCAGTATTTT. This codes for CATSREEDTRTDTQYF. Full variable domain (missing parts from reference TRBV15 and TRBJ2-3): DAMVIQNPRYQVTQFGKPVTLSCSQTLNHNVMYWYQQKSSQAPKLLFHYYDKDFNNEADTPDNFQSRRPNTSFCFLDIRSPGLGDTAMYLCATSREEDTRTDTQYFGPGTRLTVL.

The chain is built from TRBV24-1 and TRBJ2-5; a possible D gene is TRBD2 (6 bases). CDR1 KGHDR and CDR2 SFDVKD come from the germline V gene. This CDR3 region has 15 residues. Between the trimmed V and J ends, which lost 2 bases and 2 bases, there was a span of 11 bases. CDR3 sequence: CATSDSSGYQETQYF. The CDR3 nucleotides read TGTGCCACCAGTGATTCCAGCGGGTATCAAGAGACCCAGTACTTC.

This clone was picked up a small number of times. This chain links TRBV19 with TRBJ2-1; 7 bases match TRBD2. V lost 5 bases to trimming and J lost 5 bases; unmatched junction nucleotides: 15. The CDR3 contains 17 residues. Germline assignment: CDR1 LNHDA and CDR2 SQIVND (reference sequence). The CDR3 protein is CASSLPSWGGPDNEQFF. The CDR3 region has the DNA TGTGCCAGTAGTCTACCTAGCTGGGGAGGGCCTGACAATGAGCAGTTCTTC.